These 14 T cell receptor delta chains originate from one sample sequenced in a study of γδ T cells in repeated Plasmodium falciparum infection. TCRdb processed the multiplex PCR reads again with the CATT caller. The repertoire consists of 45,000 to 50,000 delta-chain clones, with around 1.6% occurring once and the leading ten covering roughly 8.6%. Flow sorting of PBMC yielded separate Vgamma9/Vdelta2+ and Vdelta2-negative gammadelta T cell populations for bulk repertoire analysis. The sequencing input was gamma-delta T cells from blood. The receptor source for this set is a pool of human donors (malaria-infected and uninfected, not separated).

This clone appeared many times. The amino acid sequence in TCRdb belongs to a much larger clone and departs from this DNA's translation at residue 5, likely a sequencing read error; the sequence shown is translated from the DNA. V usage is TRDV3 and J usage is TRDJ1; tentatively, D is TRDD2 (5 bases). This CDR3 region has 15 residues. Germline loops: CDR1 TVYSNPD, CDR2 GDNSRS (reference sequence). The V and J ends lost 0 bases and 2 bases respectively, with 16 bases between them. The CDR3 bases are TGTGCCTTTAGTGCCGCCTACTCCCTTACCGATAAACTCATCTTT. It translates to CAFSAAYSLTDKLIF.

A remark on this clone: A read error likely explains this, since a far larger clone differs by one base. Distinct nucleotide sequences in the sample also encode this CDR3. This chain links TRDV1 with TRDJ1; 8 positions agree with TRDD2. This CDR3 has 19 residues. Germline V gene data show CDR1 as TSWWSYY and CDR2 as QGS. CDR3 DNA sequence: TGTGCTCTTGGGGAACTTCATCTTCCTACGAAGGGTTCCACCGATAAACTCATCTTC. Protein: CALGELHLPTKGSTDKLIF.

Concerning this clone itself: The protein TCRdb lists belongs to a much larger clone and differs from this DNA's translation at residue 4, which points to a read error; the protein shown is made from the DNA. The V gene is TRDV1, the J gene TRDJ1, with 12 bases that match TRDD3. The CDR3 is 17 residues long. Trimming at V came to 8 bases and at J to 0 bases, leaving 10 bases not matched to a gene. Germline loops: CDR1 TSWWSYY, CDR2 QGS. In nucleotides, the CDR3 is TGTGCTCTTAGAATTATCTGGGGGATACGTTACACCGATAAACTCATCTTT. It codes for CALRIIWGIRYTDKLIF.

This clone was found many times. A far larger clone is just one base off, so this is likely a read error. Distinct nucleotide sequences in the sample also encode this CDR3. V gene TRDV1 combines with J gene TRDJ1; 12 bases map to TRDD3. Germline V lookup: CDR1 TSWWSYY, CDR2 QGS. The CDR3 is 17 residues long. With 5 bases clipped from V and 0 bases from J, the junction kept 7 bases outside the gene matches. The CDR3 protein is CALGIIWGIRYTDKLIF. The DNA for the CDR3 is TGTGCTCTTGGGATTATCTGGGGGATACGTTACACCGATAAACTCATCTTT.

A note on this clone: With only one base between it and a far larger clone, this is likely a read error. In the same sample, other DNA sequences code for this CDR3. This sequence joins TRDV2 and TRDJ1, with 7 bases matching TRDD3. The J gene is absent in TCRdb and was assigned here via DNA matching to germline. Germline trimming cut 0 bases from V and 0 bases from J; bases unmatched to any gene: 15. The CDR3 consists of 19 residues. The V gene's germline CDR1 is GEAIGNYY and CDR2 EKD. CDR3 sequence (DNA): TGTGCCTGTGACACCGGCCCTGGGGGGTACCCTCCGTACACCGATAAACTCATCTTT. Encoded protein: CACDTGPGGYPPYTDKLIF.

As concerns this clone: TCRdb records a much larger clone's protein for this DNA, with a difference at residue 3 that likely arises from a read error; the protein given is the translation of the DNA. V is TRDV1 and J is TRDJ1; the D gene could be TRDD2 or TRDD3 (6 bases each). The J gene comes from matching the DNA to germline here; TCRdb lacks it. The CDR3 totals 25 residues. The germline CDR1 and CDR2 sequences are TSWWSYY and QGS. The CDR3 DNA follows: TGTGCTATTGGGGAACTCGAACCTTCCCGTACGTACGTGCCAGGCGGGGGGACTAATACCGATAAACTCATCTTT. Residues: CAIGELEPSRTYVPGGGTNTDKLIF.

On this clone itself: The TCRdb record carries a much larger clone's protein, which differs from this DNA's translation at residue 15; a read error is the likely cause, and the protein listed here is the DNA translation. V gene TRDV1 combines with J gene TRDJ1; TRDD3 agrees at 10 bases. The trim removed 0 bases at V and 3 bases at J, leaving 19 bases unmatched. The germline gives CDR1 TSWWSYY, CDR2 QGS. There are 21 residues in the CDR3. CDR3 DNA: TGTGCTCTTGGGGAACTCGGGATCCTATTCGGGGGATACGCGGGCCCCGATAAACTCATCTTT. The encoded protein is CALGELGILFGGYAGPDKLIF.

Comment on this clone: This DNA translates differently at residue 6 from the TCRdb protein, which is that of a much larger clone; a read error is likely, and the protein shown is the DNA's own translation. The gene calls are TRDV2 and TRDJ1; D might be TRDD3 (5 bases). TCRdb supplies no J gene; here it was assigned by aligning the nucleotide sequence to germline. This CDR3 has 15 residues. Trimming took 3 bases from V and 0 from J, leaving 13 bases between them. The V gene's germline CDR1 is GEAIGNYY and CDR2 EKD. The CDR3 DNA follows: TGTGCCTGTGACGTACGGGGGGTTTACACCGATAAACTCATCTTT. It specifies CACDVRGVYTDKLIF.

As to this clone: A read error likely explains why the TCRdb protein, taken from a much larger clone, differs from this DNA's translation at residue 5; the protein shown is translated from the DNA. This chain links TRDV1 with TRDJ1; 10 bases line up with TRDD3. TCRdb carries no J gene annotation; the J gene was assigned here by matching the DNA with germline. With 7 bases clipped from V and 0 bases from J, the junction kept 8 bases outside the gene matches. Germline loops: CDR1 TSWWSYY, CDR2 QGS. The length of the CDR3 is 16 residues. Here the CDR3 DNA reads TGTGCTCTTGCGGGAGGGGGATACGTCGACACCGATAAACTCATCTTT. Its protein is CALAGGGYVDTDKLIF.

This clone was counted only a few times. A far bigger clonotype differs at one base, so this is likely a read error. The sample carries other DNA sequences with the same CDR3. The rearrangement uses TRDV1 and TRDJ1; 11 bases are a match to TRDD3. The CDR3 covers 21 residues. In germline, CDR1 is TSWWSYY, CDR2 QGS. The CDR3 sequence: CALRRLIWGIQGGQYTDKLIF. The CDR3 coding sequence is TGTGCTCTCCGCCGTCTAATCTGGGGGATACAGGGAGGCCAGTACACCGATAAGCTCATCTTT.

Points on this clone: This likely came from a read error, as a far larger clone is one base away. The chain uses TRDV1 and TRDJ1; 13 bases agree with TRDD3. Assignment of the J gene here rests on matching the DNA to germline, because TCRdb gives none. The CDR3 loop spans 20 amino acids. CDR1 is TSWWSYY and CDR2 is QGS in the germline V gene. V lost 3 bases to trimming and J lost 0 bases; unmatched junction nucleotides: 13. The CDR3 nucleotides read TGTGCTCTTGGGGAGTTCGGGCATAACTGGGGGATACGGTACACCGATAAACTCATCTTT. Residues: CALGEFGHNWGIRYTDKLIF.

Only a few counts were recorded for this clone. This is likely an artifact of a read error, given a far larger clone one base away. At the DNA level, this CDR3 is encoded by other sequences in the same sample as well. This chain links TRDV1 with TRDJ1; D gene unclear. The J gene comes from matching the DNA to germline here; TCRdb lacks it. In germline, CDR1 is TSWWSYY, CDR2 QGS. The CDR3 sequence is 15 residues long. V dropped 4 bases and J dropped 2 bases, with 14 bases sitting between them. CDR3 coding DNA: TGTGCTCTTGGGGGACCGATCCGGGTTACCGATAAACTCATCTTT. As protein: CALGGPIRVTDKLIF.

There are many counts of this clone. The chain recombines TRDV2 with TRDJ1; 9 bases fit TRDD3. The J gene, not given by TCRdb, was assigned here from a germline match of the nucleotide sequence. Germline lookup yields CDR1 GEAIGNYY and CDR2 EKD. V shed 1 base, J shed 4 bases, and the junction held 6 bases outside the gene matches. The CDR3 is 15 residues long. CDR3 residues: CACDTLLGDRDKLIF. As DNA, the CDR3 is TGTGCCTGTGACACTCTACTGGGGGACCGCGATAAACTCATCTTT.

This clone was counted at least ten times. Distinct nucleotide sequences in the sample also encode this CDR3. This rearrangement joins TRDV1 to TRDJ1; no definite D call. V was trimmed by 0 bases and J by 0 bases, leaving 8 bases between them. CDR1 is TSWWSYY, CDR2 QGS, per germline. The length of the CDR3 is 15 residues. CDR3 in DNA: TGTGCTCTTGGGGAACTAGGCTTGTACACCGATAAACTCATCTTT. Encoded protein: CALGELGLYTDKLIF.